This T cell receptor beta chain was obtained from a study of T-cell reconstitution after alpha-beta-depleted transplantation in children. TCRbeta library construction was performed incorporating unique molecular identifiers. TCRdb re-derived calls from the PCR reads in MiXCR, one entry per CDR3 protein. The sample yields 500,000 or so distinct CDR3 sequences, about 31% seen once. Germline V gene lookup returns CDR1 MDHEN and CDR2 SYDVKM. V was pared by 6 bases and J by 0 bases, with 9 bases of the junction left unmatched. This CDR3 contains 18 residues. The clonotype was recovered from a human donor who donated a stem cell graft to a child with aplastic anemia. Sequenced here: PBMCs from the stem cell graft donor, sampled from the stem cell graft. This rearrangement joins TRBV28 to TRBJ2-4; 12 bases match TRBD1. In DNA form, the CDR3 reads TGTGCCAGCAGGGGGACAGGGGGCATACTAATAGCCAAAAACATTCAGTACTTC. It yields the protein CASRGTGGILIAKNIQYF.